These 18 T cell receptor beta chains came from one sample sequenced in a study of cytomegalovirus exposure and HLA in healthy donors. Primers: 60 Vbeta forward and 13 Jbeta reverse. This table comes from immunoSEQ multiplex PCR, and its TCRdb copy is limited to in-frame clones, with some not included. The sample yields 90,000 to 100,000 clones, approximately 76% seen once. The sample comprised PBMCs. All receptors come from a man in his forties in good health and CMV-seronegative.

The rearrangement links TRBV11-2 to TRBJ2-2; no clear D gene. V was trimmed by 8 bases and J by 0 bases, leaving 7 bases between them. This CDR3 is 13 amino acids long. The germline V gene encodes CDR1 SGHAT and CDR2 FQNNGV. DNA for the CDR3: TGTGCCAGCCCAGGATCGAACACCGGGGAGCTGTTTTTT. Encoded protein: CASPGSNTGELFF. The entire variable domain, with the rest obtained from reference TRBV11-2 and TRBJ2-2, is as follows: EAGVAQSPRYKIIEKRQSVAFWCNPISGHATLYWYQQILGQGPKLLIQFQNNGVVDDSQLPKDRFSAERLKGVDSTLKIQPAKLEDSAVYLCASPGSNTGELFFGEGSRLTVL.

The CDR3 loop is CASHTTDTQYF. Written as DNA, the CDR3 is TGTGCCAGCCACACCACAGATACGCAGTATTTT. The rearrangement links TRBV2 to TRBJ2-3; D gene uncertain. Germline V gene sequence: CDR1 SNHLY, CDR2 FYNNEI. The CDR3 spans 11 residues. Trimming cost V 8 bases and J 2 bases, with 5 bases left between them.

The CDR3 region is CASSPWTGEAFF. The CDR3 nucleotides read TGCGCCAGCAGTCCTTGGACAGGCGAAGCTTTCTTT. The chain carries TRBV4-1 and TRBJ1-1; TRBD1 matches at 7 bases. Losses at the gene ends were 6 bases for V and 8 bases for J; bases not matched to a gene: 6. CDR1 and CDR2 (germline): MGHRA, YSYEKL. The CDR3 consists of 12 residues.

The rearrangement joins TRBV7-2 to TRBJ2-5, with 9 bases identical to TRBD2. The J segment lost 5 bases and the V segment lost 5 bases, leaving 6 bases of the junction unmatched. CDR3 length equals 14 residues. The germline V gene has CDR1 SGHTA and CDR2 FQGNSA. As DNA, the CDR3 is TGTGCCAGCAGCCTCAGCGGGGGGTCTGAGACCCAGTACTTC. It codes for CASSLSGGSETQYF.

The chain employs TRBV10-3 and TRBJ2-5; D is perhaps TRBD1 (6 bases). The CDR3 loop spans 13 amino acids. The V gene's germline CDR1 is ENHRY and CDR2 SYGVKD. V lost 6 bases, J lost 7 bases, and 15 bases lay in between. The CDR3 is CAISTGPRLTQYF. In DNA, the CDR3 is TGTGCCATCAGCACAGGGCCCCGTTTGACCCAGTACTTC.

To note about this clone: Other DNA variants within this sample encode the same CDR3. V is TRBV7-2 and J is TRBJ1-5, with TRBD1 matching over 7 bases. The V gene end was trimmed by 5 bases and the J gene end by 1 base; junction bases not matched to a gene: 5. The CDR3 is 15 residues long. Germline assignment: CDR1 SGHTA and CDR2 FQGNSA. The DNA for the CDR3 is TGTGCCAGCAGCCCGACAGGGTTGAGCAATCAGCCCCAGCATTTT. It encodes CASSPTGLSNQPQHF. Complete variable domain (other parts from reference TRBV7-2 and TRBJ1-5): GAGVSQSPSNKVTEKGKDVELRCDPISGHTALYWYRQSLGQGLEFLIYFQGNSAPDKSGLPSDRFSAERTGGSVSTLTIQRTQQEDSAVYLCASSPTGLSNQPQHFGDGTRLSIL.

The CDR3: CASSQVGGLYNEQFF. CDR3 coding DNA: TGTGCCAGCAGCCAAGTCGGGGGGCTATACAATGAGCAGTTCTTC. The chain has TRBV14 and TRBJ2-1; possible D gene TRBD2, 7 bases. From germline, CDR1 is SGHDN and CDR2 FVKESK. The CDR3 length is 15 residues. Trimming stripped 1 base from V and 4 bases from J, with 11 bases between.

This chain uses TRBV7-2 with TRBJ1-1, with D possibly matching TRBD1 (5 bases). Germline V gene lookup returns CDR1 SGHTA and CDR2 FQGNSA. V was clipped by 6 bases and J by 6 bases, with 20 bases between them. The CDR3 has 15 residues. CDR3 sequence (DNA): TGTGCCAGCAGGGAAGCTCTTGCCAGGGCTTCTGAAGCTTTCTTT. Its protein product is CASREALARASEAFF.

This clone came up a few times. CDR3: CASSYLRGQSPLHF. In nucleotides, the CDR3 is TGTGCCAGCAGTTACCTCAGGGGGCAGTCACCCCTCCACTTT. The chain has TRBV6-5 and TRBJ1-6; 8 nucleotides align to TRBD1. Trimming removed 2 bases from V and 10 bases from J; junction bases left unmatched: 4. The germline gives CDR1 MNHEY, CDR2 SVGAGI. The CDR3 has 14 residues.

V usage is TRBV4-2 and J usage is TRBJ1-2, with TRBD1 as a possible D gene (5 bases). Germline CDR1 LGHNA, CDR2 YNFKEQ. V lost 2 bases to trimming and J lost 0 bases, with 10 bases between them. The CDR3 has 15 residues. CDR3 sequence: CASSQTYRTNYGYTF. The CDR3 DNA reads as TGTGCCAGCAGCCAAACGTACAGGACTAACTATGGCTACACCTTC.

The chain employs TRBV19 and TRBJ2-5; 9 bases match TRBD2. After removal of 4 bases from V and 5 bases from J, the junction contained 17 bases not matched to a gene. The CDR3 consists of 18 residues. The germline V gene has CDR1 LNHDA and CDR2 SQIVND (reference sequence). The CDR3 nucleotides read TGTGCCAGTAGTACCAGAAGCCGTGCAGCGGGAGGTGGGGAGACCCAGTACTTC. Its translation: CASSTRSRAAGGGETQYF.

The chain couples TRBV2 to TRBJ2-1; 8 positions agree with TRBD1. The V segment lost 7 bases and the J segment 5 bases; nucleotides outside the gene matches: 7. Per germline, CDR1 SNHLY and CDR2 FYNNEI. The CDR3 is 14 residues long. Here the CDR3 DNA reads TGTGCCAGCACAGGGGGACAGGTCAACAATGAGCAGTTCTTC. It yields the protein CASTGGQVNNEQFF.

This clone was recorded once. One junction end does not reproduce the germline sequence, and a read error may be involved. J is TRBJ1-5 and V is TRBV7-9; D perhaps matches TRBD1 (5 bases). The CDR3 spans 13 residues. Germline V lookup: CDR1 SEHNR, CDR2 FQNEAQ (reference sequence). The CDR3 loop reads CSSSLGGDQPQHF. CDR3 DNA: TGTTCCAGCAGCTTGGGCGGGGACCAGCCCCAGCATTTT.

The chain couples TRBV7-2 to TRBJ1-4; 8 nucleotides align to TRBD1. The CDR3 is 17 residues long. The germline V gene encodes CDR1 SGHTA and CDR2 FQGNSA. The V gene end was trimmed by 4 bases and the J gene end by 0 bases; junction bases not matched to a gene: 7. CDR3 amino acids: CASSSWTGHATNEKLFF. DNA for the CDR3: TGTGCCAGCAGCTCTTGGACAGGGCACGCAACTAATGAAAAACTGTTTTTT.

The genes are TRBV5-1 and TRBJ2-1; TRBD2 matches at 10 bases. The CDR3 spans 17 residues. Germline CDR1 is SGHRS and CDR2 is YFSETQ. After removal of 4 bases from V and 7 bases from J, the junction contained 14 bases not matched to a gene. The CDR3 nucleotides are TGCGCCAGCAGCCCCAGAGTGGCTAGCGGGAGCCAGAATGAGCAGTTCTTC. It yields the protein CASSPRVASGSQNEQFF. Supplemented by reference TRBV5-1 and TRBJ2-1, the full variable domain reads KAGVTQTPRYLIKTRGQQVTLSCSPISGHRSVSWYQQTPGQGLQFLFEYFSETQRNKGNFPGRFSGRQFSNSRSEMNVSTLELGDSALYLCASSPRVASGSQNEQFFGPGTRLTVL.

This chain uses TRBV25-1 with TRBJ2-2; 8 bases map to TRBD1. CDR3 length: 14 residues. Trimming took 5 bases from V and 6 from J; bases not matched to a gene: 5. The germline V gene encodes CDR1 MGHDK and CDR2 SYGVNS. This CDR3 reads CASSRQGAAGELFF. CDR3 in DNA: TGTGCCAGCAGTCGGCAGGGGGCGGCCGGGGAGCTGTTTTTT.

The V and J genes are TRBV7-2 and TRBJ1-3; a possible D gene is TRBD1 (5 bases). V dropped 4 bases and J dropped 4 bases, with 17 bases sitting between them. The CDR3 extends over 16 amino acids. Germline V lookup: CDR1 SGHTA, CDR2 FQGNSA. The CDR3 nucleotides are TGTGCCAGCAGCTACGCAGCGCAGGGAATGGGAAACACCATATATTTT. Its protein is CASSYAAQGMGNTIYF.

The rearrangement links TRBV28 to TRBJ2-7; weak D call: TRBD2 (5 bases). The CDR3 totals 14 residues. Germline assignment: CDR1 MDHEN and CDR2 SYDVKM. V lost 6 bases to trimming and J lost 4 bases, with 16 bases between them. Written as DNA, the CDR3 is TGTGCCAGCAGCTACGGGATTCGGAGGTACGAGCAGTACTTC. Translating it yields CASSYGIRRYEQYF.